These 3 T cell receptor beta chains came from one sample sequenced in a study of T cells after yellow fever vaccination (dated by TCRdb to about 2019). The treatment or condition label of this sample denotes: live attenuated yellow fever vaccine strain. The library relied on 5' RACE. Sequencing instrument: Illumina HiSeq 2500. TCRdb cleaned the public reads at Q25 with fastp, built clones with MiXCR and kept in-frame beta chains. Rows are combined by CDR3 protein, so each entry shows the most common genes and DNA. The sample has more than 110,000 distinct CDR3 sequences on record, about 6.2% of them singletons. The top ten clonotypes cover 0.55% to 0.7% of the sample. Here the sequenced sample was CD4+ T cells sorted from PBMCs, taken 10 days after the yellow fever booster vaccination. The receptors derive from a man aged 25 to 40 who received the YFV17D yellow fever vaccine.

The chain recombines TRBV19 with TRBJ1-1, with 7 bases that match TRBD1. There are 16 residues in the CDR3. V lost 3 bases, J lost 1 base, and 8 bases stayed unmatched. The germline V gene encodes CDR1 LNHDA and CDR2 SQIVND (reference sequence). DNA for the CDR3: TGTGCCAGTAGTATCGAACCGGGACAGCCGAACACTGAAGCTTTCTTT. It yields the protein CASSIEPGQPNTEAFF.

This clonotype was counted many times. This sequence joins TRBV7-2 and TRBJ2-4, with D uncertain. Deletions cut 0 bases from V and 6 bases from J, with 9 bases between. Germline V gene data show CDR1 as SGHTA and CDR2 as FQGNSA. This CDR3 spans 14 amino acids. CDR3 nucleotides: TGTGCCAGCAGCTTAGCGCGCTCCTCAAACATTCAGTACTTC. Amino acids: CASSLARSSNIQYF.

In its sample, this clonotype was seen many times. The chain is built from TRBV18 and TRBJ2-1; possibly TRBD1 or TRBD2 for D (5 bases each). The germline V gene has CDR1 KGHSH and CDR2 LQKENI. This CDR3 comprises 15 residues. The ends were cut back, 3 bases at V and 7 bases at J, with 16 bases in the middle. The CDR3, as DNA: TGTGCCAGCTCACCGGAGCAGGGAAGGACTAATGAGCAGTTCTTC. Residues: CASSPEQGRTNEQFF.